These 7 T cell receptor beta chains originate from one sample sequenced in a study of blood T cell repertoires in COVID-19. The method was immunoSEQ multiplex PCR; TCRdb's version includes in-frame clones alone and lacks a portion of them. Here the sample spans around 250,000 clones, around nine tenths being singletons. Sequencing input: PBMCs or T cells enriched from blood (not recorded which). These receptors were collected from a woman in her thirties or forties who had been exposed to COVID-19.

This clone has just a few counts. The gene calls are TRBV28 and TRBJ2-3, with a weak D call TRBD2 (6 bases). Trimming left V 7 bases short and J 6 bases short, with 14 bases between. The length of the CDR3 is 13 residues. Germline V gives CDR1 MDHEN, CDR2 SYDVKM. The chain's CDR3 is CASNRLVLDTQYF. The DNA of the CDR3 is TGTGCCAGCAACCGACTAGTTCTGGATACGCAGTATTTT.

The chain employs TRBV12-3 or TRBV12-4 and TRBJ1-5; D is uncertain. CDR3 length equals 13 residues. V lost 6 bases to trimming and J lost 3 bases, with 9 bases between them. The CDR3 sequence is CASSPGYNQPQHF. CDR3 nucleotide sequence: TGTGCCAGCAGCCCGGGGTACAATCAGCCCCAGCATTTT.

Written as DNA, the CDR3 is TGTGCCAGCAGCCTCCGGGACAGTTTATCCTACGAGCAGTACTTC. This sequence encodes CASSLRDSLSYEQYF. The chain carries TRBV7-2 and TRBJ2-7; 7 bases line up with TRBD1. Germline V gives CDR1 SGHTA, CDR2 FQGNSA. This CDR3 contains 15 residues. V was pared by 5 bases and J by 1 base, with 8 bases of the junction left unmatched. The full variable domain, completed using reference TRBV7-2 and TRBJ2-7, is GAGVSQSPSNKVTEKGKDVELRCDPISGHTALYWYRQSLGQGLEFLIYFQGNSAPDKSGLPSDRFSAERTGGSVSTLTIQRTQQEDSAVYLCASSLRDSLSYEQYFGPGTRLTVT.

The chain employs TRBV5-1 and TRBJ1-6; 8 nucleotides align to TRBD1. In germline, CDR1 is SGHRS, CDR2 YFSETQ. Trimming took 0 bases from V and 7 from J; bases not matched to a gene: 6. This CDR3 is built from 16 residues. DNA of the CDR3: TGCGCCAGCAGCTTGGTAGGACAGGGAGGAAATTCACCCCTCCACTTT. This sequence encodes CASSLVGQGGNSPLHF.

The V gene is TRBV10-3, the J gene TRBJ1-5; TRBD1 is a possible D gene (6 bases). The germline V gene encodes CDR1 ENHRY and CDR2 SYGVKD. Trimming cost V 2 bases and J 7 bases, with 18 bases left between them. This CDR3 has 16 amino acids. The CDR3 spells CAISEPLGAGEQPQHF. The CDR3 DNA follows: TGTGCCATCAGTGAGCCCTTGGGGGCAGGGGAGCAGCCCCAGCATTTT.

The genes are TRBV6-5 and TRBJ2-1; possible D gene TRBD1, 6 bases. Trimming took off 6 bases at V and 8 bases at J, with 14 bases between the two ends. Germline-derived CDR1 and CDR2 are MNHEY and SVGAGI. The CDR3 is 13 amino acids. The CDR3 DNA is TGTGCCAGCAGCCCGCGGACAGCCGATGAGCAGTTCTTC. Translated: CASSPRTADEQFF.

This rearrangement joins TRBV4-2 to TRBJ1-6, with D perhaps TRBD1 (5 bases). The V gene's germline CDR1 is LGHNA and CDR2 YNFKEQ. The CDR3 is 15 residues long. V was trimmed by 4 bases and J by 7 bases, leaving 14 bases between them. As DNA, the CDR3 is TGTGCCAGCAGCCTTACTGGGGCGGGAAATTCACCCCTCCACTTT. It is translated as CASSLTGAGNSPLHF.